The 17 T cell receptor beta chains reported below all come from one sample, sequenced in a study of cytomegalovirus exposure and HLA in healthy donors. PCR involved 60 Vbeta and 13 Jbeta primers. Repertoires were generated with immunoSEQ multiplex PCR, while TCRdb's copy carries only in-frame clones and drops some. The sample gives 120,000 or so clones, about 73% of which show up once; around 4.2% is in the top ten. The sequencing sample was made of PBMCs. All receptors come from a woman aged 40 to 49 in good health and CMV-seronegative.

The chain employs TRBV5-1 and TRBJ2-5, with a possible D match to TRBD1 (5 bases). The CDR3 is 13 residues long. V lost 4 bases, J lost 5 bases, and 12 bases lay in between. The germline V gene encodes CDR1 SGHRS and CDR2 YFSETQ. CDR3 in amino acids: CASSKTAWETQYF. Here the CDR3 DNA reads TGCGCCAGCAGCAAGACAGCTTGGGAGACCCAGTACTTC.

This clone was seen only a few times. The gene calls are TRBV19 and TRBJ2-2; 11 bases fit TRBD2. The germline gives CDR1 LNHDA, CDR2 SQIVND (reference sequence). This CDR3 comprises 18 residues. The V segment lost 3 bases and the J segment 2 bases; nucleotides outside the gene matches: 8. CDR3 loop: CASSILTSGVANTGELFF. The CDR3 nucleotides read TGTGCCAGTAGTATCCTGACTAGCGGGGTAGCTAACACCGGGGAGCTGTTTTTT.

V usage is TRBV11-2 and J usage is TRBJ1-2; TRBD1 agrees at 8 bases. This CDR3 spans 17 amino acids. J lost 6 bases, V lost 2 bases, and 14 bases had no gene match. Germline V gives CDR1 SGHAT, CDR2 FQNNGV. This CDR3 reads CASSLPALAQGGNGYTF. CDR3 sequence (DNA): TGTGCCAGCAGCTTACCAGCTCTTGCACAGGGGGGGAATGGCTACACCTTC.

The CDR3 protein is CTSRGLAGGTYTGELFF. The CDR3 nucleotides are TGCACCAGCAGGGGACTAGCGGGGGGGACCTACACCGGGGAGCTGTTTTTT. The rearrangement joins TRBV1 to TRBJ2-2; TRBD2 is the table's D call, not checked against the DNA. TRBV1 is a documented pseudogene. The CDR3 runs to 17 residues.

The CDR3 bases are TGTGCCAGCAGCCGAGACAGCTCTGGAAACACCATATATTTT. It codes for CASSRDSSGNTIYF. This chain joins TRBV7-2 and TRBJ1-3; perhaps TRBD1 as D (5 bases). Trimming left V 5 bases short and J 0 bases short, with 8 bases between. The germline V gene encodes CDR1 SGHTA and CDR2 FQGNSA. The CDR3 is 14 amino acids. The whole variable domain, filled in from reference TRBV7-2 and TRBJ1-3, reads GAGVSQSPSNKVTEKGKDVELRCDPISGHTALYWYRQSLGQGLEFLIYFQGNSAPDKSGLPSDRFSAERTGGSVSTLTIQRTQQEDSAVYLCASSRDSSGNTIYFGEGSWLTVV.

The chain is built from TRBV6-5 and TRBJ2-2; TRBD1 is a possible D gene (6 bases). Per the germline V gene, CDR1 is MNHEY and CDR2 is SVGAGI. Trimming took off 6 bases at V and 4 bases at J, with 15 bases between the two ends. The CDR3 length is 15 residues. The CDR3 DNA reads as TGTGCCAGCAGACAACAGGGTGTCGGCACCGGGGAGCTGTTTTTT. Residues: CASRQQGVGTGELFF.

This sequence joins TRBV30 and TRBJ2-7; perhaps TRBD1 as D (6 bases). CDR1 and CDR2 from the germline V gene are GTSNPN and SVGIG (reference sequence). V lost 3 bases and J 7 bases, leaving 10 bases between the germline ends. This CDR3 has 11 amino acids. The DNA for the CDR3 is TGTGCCTGGAGAAAAGGGGGAGAGCAGTACTTC. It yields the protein CAWRKGGEQYF.

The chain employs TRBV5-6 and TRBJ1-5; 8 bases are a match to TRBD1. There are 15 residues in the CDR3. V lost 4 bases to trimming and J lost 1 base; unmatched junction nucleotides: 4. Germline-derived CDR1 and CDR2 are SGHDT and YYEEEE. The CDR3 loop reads CASSLQGGSNQPQHF. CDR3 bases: TGTGCCAGCAGCCTACAGGGGGGGAGCAATCAGCCCCAGCATTTT.

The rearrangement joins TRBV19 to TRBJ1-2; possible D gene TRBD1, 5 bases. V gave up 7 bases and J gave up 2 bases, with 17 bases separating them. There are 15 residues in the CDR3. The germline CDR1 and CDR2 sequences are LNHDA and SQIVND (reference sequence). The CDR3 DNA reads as TGTGCCAGTACCATAGCGGAGGGGAGCAACTATGGCTACACCTTC. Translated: CASTIAEGSNYGYTF.

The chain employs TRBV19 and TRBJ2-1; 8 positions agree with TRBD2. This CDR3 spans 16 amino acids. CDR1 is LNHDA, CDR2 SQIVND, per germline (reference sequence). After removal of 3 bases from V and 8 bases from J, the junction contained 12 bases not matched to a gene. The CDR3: CASSMRPAGAQYEQFF. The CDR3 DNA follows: TGTGCCAGTAGTATGAGGCCAGCGGGGGCCCAGTATGAGCAGTTCTTC.

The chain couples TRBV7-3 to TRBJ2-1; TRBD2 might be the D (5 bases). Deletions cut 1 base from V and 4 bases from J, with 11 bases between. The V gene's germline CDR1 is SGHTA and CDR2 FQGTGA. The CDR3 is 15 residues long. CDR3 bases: TGTGCCAGCAGCTTAAATATTGGCGGGTACAATGAGCAGTTCTTC. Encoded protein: CASSLNIGGYNEQFF.

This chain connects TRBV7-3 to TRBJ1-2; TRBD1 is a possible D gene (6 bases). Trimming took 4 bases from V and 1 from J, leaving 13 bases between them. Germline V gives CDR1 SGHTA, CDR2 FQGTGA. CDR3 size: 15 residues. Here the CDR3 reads CASSSTGGDNYGYTF. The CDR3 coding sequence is TGTGCCAGCAGCTCTACTGGGGGCGATAACTATGGCTACACCTTC.

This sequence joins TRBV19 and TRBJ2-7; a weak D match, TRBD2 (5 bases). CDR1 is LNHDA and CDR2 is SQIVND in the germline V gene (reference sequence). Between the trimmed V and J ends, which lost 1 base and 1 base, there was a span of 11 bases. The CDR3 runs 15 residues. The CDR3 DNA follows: TGTGCCAGTAGTATAGGGGCTGGGAGATCCTACGAGCAGTACTTC. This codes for CASSIGAGRSYEQYF.

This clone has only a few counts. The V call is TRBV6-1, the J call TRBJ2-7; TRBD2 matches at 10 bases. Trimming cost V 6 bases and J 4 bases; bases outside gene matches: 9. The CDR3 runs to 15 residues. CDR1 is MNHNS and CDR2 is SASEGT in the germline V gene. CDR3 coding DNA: TGTGCCAGCAGACGCGGGACTAGCGTTGAATACGAGCAGTACTTC. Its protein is CASRRGTSVEYEQYF.

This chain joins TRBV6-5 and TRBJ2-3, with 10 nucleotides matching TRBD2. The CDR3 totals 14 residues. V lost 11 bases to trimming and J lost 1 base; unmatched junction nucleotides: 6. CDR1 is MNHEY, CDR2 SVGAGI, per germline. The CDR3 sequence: CAARTSGGTDTQYF. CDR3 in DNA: TGTGCCGCCAGGACTAGCGGAGGCACAGATACGCAGTATTTT.

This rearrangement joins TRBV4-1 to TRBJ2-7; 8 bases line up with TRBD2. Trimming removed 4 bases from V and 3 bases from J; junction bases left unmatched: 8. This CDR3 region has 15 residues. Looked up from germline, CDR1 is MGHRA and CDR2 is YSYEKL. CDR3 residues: CASSPIGGGLYEQYF. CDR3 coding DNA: TGCGCCAGCAGCCCCATCGGGGGGGGCCTCTACGAGCAGTACTTC.

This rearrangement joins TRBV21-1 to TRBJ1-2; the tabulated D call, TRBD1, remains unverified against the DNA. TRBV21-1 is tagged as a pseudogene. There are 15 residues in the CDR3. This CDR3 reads CASSNGDRATYGYTF. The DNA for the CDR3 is TGTGCCAGCAGCAACGGCGACAGGGCGACGTACGGCTACACCTTC.